These 16 T cell receptor beta chains originate from one sample sequenced in a study of Ad26.COV2.S vaccination and SARS-CoV-2 variants. Here immunoSEQ multiplex PCR was the method, and the copy in TCRdb shows in-frame clones only, minus some. The table includes around 370,000 clones, 90% to 95% detected once. Here the sequenced sample was peripheral blood, taken after recovery from COVID-19. The receptor source for this set is a human donor who had recovered from COVID-19.

This chain connects TRBV27 to TRBJ2-2; maybe TRBD1 (6 bases). The germline gives CDR1 MNHEY, CDR2 SMNVEV (reference sequence). Trimming took off 10 bases at V and 5 bases at J, with 20 bases between the two ends. The CDR3 runs 15 residues. The DNA for the CDR3 is TGTGCCATCGCGGAATCAGGGGCAGGAACCGGGGAGCTGTTTTTT. Translating it yields CAIAESGAGTGELFF.

The chain carries TRBV28 and TRBJ2-7; 7 bases match TRBD1. The CDR3 spans 16 residues. V shed 2 bases, J shed 0 bases, and the junction held 7 bases outside the gene matches. Germline lookup yields CDR1 MDHEN and CDR2 SYDVKM. CDR3 in amino acids: CASSLPDRRTSYEQYF. The CDR3 nucleotides read TGTGCCAGCAGTTTACCGGACAGGAGAACCTCCTACGAGCAGTACTTC.

Only one count was recorded for this clone. V gene TRBV9 combines with J gene TRBJ2-5; 8 nucleotides agree with TRBD2. J lost 1 base, V lost 4 bases, and 12 bases had no gene match. CDR1 and CDR2 (germline): SGDLS, YYNGEE. The CDR3 spans 17 residues. In nucleotides, the CDR3 is TGTGCCAGCAGCCCTTCGGGGGGGGGTCTACTCCAAGAGACCCAGTACTTC. The encoded protein is CASSPSGGGLLQETQYF. The full variable domain, rest sourced from reference TRBV9 and TRBJ2-5, is DSGVTQTPKHLITATGQRVTLRCSPRSGDLSVYWYQQSLDQGLQFLIQYYNGEERAKGNILERFSAQQFPDLHSELNLSSLELGDSALYFCASSPSGGGLLQETQYFGPGTRLLVL.

This clone has a single count. The V gene is TRBV6-5, the J gene TRBJ1-2, with D unresolved. Germline CDR1 is MNHEY and CDR2 is SVGAGI. Trimming took 11 bases from V and 4 from J, leaving 17 bases between them. This CDR3 spans 13 amino acids. CDR3 region: CASRDSSLYGYTF. DNA of the CDR3: TGTGCCTCTCGGGATAGTTCCCTCTATGGCTACACCTTC.

The chain combines TRBV4-2 with TRBJ2-1; 11 bases are shared with TRBD2. Germline V gene lookup returns CDR1 LGHNA and CDR2 YNFKEQ. The CDR3 is 15 residues long. The V and J ends lost 4 bases and 7 bases, in that order; junction bases with no gene match: 6. The CDR3 here is CASSPGSGGDNEQFF. The CDR3 DNA reads as TGTGCCAGCAGCCCCGGTAGCGGGGGGGATAATGAGCAGTTCTTC.

About this clone itself: This specimen includes other DNA sequences encoding the same CDR3. The V gene is TRBV5-1, the J gene TRBJ2-2; D is undetermined. The CDR3 loop spans 12 amino acids. CDR1 and CDR2 from the germline V gene are SGHRS and YFSETQ. V dropped 5 bases and J dropped 5 bases, with 7 bases sitting between them. The CDR3 nucleotides are TGCGCCAGCAGTCGTGATACCGGGGAGCTGTTTTTT. It codes for CASSRDTGELFF.

In its sample, this clone was seen once. The J gene is TRBJ2-1, the V gene TRBV6-5; D is uncertain. V lost 0 bases and J lost 9, with 9 bases in between. Germline CDR1 is MNHEY and CDR2 is SVGAGI. The CDR3 has 13 amino acids. The CDR3 DNA is TGTGCCAGCAGTTACTCAGGGAATACTGAGCAGTTCTTC. It codes for CASSYSGNTEQFF.

The rearrangement links TRBV7-9 to TRBJ1-1; TRBD1 might be the D (6 bases). CDR1 and CDR2 from the germline V gene are SEHNR and FQNEAQ (reference sequence). This CDR3 has 14 residues. Trimming took off 0 bases at V and 4 bases at J, with 9 bases between the two ends. The DNA for the CDR3 is TGTGCCAGCAGCTTAGCGAGGGGGGGCACTGAAGCTTTCTTT. Protein sequence: CASSLARGGTEAFF.

The chain has TRBV5-4 and TRBJ2-1; the match to TRBD1 covers 10 bases. With 4 bases clipped from V and 6 bases from J, the junction kept 4 bases outside the gene matches. Germline CDR1 and CDR2: SGHNT and YYREEE (reference sequence). The CDR3 length is 14 residues. DNA of the CDR3: TGTGCCAGCAGCCCGGGACAGGGGCGCAATGAGCAGTTCTTC. It yields the protein CASSPGQGRNEQFF.

The rearrangement uses TRBV24-1 and TRBJ2-5; no firm D call. Trimming took off 9 bases at V and 4 bases at J, with 20 bases between the two ends. Germline lookup yields CDR1 KGHDR and CDR2 SFDVKD. The CDR3 sequence is 15 residues long. CDR3 amino acids: CATSPGQASRETQYF. CDR3 nucleotide sequence: TGTGCCACCTCCCCGGGCCAAGCGTCCAGAGAGACCCAGTACTTC.

The chain joins TRBV18 to TRBJ1-1; 9 bases agree with TRBD1. Germline values: CDR1 KGHSH, CDR2 LQKENI. The CDR3 sequence is 14 residues long. J was trimmed by 3 bases and V by 5 bases; bases with no gene match: 4. CDR3 sequence reads: CASSKGTGHTEAFF. CDR3 nucleotides: TGTGCCAGCTCAAAGGGGACAGGGCACACTGAAGCTTTCTTT. Full variable domain (rest looked up from reference TRBV18 and TRBJ1-1): NAGVMQNPRHLVRRRGQEARLRCSPMKGHSHVYWYRQLPEEGLKFMVYLQKENIIDESGMPKERFSAEFPKEGPSILRIQQVVRGDSAAYFCASSKGTGHTEAFFGQGTRLTVV.

This clone was observed a single time. The V and J genes are TRBV7-6 and TRBJ1-3, with unresolved D. V lost 5 bases and J 0 bases, leaving 14 bases between the germline ends. Germline lookup yields CDR1 SGHVS and CDR2 FNYEAQ. The CDR3 is made up of 16 amino acids. The CDR3 is CASSPRSGSSGNTIYF. As DNA, the CDR3 is TGTGCCAGCAGCCCAAGAAGCGGATCCTCTGGAAACACCATATATTTT.

The chain couples TRBV6-5 to TRBJ1-1; a possible D gene is TRBD1 (5 bases). The CDR3 covers 13 residues. Between the trimmed V and J ends, which lost 6 bases and 3 bases, there was a span of 11 bases. Germline V gene data show CDR1 as MNHEY and CDR2 as SVGAGI. As DNA, the CDR3 is TGTGCCAGCAGCCCAACAGGCTACACTGAAGCTTTCTTT. Its translation is CASSPTGYTEAFF.

V usage is TRBV10-1 and J usage is TRBJ2-2, with 7 bases aligning to TRBD1. The CDR3 length is 14 residues. V was pared by 5 bases and J by 4 bases, with 4 bases of the junction left unmatched. Germline-derived CDR1 and CDR2 are WNHNN and SYGVQD (reference sequence). CDR3 loop: CASSPTGTTGELFF. The CDR3 DNA sequence: TGCGCCAGCAGTCCGACAGGGACCACCGGGGAGCTGTTTTTT.

The V gene is TRBV6-5, the J gene TRBJ1-5; D gene unclear. The germline CDR1 and CDR2 sequences are MNHEY and SVGAGI. This CDR3 contains 11 residues. Trimming took off 5 bases at V and 7 bases at J, with 6 bases between the two ends. CDR3 amino acids: CASSIHQPQHF. CDR3 coding DNA: TGTGCCAGCAGTATCCACCAGCCCCAGCATTTT.

This rearrangement joins TRBV9 to TRBJ2-6; D not resolved. CDR1 and CDR2 (germline): SGDLS, YYNGEE. CDR3 length: 14 residues. The V and J ends lost 2 bases and 2 bases respectively, with 5 bases between them. The CDR3 DNA sequence: TGTGCCAGCAGCGTTCACACTGGGGCCAACGTCCTGACTTTC. It is translated as CASSVHTGANVLTF.